This record covers a single T cell receptor beta chain. Its specificity is not known. This entry belongs to a study of T cell responses to AZD1222 COVID-19 vaccine. As for the study in general: Some second doses came at about 4 weeks and others at about 12 weeks; these were pooled. Broader study findings: Two AZD1222 administrations were followed by greater Spike-specific TCR breadth and depth. Regions 160-218 and 743-854 held dominance among vaccine-associated CD4 TCRs, which spanned spike.

CDR3 length: 15 residues. Germline-derived CDR1 and CDR2 are MNHEY and SVGAGI. Unmatched junction bases numbered 10, after V lost 10 bases and J lost 0 bases. Measured with immunoSEQ multiplex PCR; TCRdb has only the in-frame clones, and not every one. The sample holds over 95,000 clones; approximately 90% are singletons and the top ten take less than 3.5%. V usage is TRBV6-5 and J usage is TRBJ2-3; TRBD2 matches 7 bases. This receptor was identified in an adult in good health. Specimen: peripheral blood, collected on day 0 of AZD1222 vaccination. This CDR3 is CATQRDRASTDTQYF. For the CDR3, the DNA is TGTGCCACCCAGCGGGATCGAGCTAGCACAGATACGCAGTATTTT.